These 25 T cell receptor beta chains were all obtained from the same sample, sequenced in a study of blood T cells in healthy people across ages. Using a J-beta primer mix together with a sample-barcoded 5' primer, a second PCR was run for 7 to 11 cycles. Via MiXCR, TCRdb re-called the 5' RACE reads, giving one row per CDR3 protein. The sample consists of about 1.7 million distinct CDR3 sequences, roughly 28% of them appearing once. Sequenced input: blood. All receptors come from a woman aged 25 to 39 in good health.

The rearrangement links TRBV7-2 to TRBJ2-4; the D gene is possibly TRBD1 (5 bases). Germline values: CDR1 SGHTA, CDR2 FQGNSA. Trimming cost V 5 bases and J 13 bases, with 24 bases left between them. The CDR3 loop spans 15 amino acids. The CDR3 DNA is TGTGCCAGCAGCCCGACAGTTCGGGCCTACAATAAGCAGTACTTC. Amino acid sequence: CASSPTVRAYNKQYF.

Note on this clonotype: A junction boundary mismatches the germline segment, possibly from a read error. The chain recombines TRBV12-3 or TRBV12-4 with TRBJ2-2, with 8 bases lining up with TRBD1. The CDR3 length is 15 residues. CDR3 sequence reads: CASSLRQGTVGGLFF. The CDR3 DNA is TGTGCCAGCAGTCTTCGACAGGGGACCGTCGGGGGGCTGTTTTTT.

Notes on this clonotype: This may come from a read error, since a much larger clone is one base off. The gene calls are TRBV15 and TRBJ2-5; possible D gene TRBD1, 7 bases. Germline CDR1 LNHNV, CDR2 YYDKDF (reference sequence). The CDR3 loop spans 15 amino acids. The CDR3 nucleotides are TGTGCCGCCAGCAGAGATCCAGGGGGGATGAAGACCCAGTACTTC. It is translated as CAASRDPGGMKTQYF. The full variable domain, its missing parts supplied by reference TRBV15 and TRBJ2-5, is DAMVIQNPRYQVTQFGKPVTLSCSQTLNHNVMYWYQQKSSQAPKLLFHYYDKDFNNEADTPDNFQSRRPNTSFCFLDIRSPGLGDTAMYLCAASRDPGGMKTQYFGPGTRLLVL.

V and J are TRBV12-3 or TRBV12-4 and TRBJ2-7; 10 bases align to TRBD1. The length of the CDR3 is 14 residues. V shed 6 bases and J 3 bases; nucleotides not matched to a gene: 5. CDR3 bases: TGTGCCAGCAGGGGACAGGGGTTGCTCTACGAGCAGTACTTC. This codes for CASRGQGLLYEQYF.

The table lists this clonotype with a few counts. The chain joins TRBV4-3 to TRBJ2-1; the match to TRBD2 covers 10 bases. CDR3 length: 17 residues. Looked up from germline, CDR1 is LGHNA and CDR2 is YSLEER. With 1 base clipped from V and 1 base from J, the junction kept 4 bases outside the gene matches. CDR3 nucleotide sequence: TGCGCCAGCAGCCAAGTAGAGACTAGCGGGTCCTACAATGAGCAGTTCTTC. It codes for CASSQVETSGSYNEQFF.

The CDR3, as DNA: TGCAGTGCTAGAGGGGCAGCCAGGGTTCCCTCCTTTGAGCAGTTCTTC. It yields the protein CSARGAARVPSFEQFF. The chain employs TRBV20-1 and TRBJ2-1; the D gene is possibly TRBD1 (5 bases). Germline V gives CDR1 DFQATT, CDR2 SNEGSKA (reference sequence). The CDR3 covers 16 residues. V dropped 1 base and J dropped 9 bases, with 22 bases sitting between them.

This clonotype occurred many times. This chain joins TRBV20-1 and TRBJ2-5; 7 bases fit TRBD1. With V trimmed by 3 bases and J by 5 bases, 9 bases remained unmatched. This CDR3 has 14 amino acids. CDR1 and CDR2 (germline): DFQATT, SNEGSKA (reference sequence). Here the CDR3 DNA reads TGCAGTGCTAGCCCCGACAGGGTTGGGGAGACCCAGTACTTC. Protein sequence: CSASPDRVGETQYF.

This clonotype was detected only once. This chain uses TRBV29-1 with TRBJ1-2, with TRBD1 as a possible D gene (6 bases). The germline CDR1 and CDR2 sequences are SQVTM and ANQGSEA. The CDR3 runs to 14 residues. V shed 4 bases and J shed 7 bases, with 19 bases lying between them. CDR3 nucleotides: TGCAGCGTTGGCGGGGCAGGGGCAAAGGGTGGCTACACCTTC. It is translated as CSVGGAGAKGGYTF.

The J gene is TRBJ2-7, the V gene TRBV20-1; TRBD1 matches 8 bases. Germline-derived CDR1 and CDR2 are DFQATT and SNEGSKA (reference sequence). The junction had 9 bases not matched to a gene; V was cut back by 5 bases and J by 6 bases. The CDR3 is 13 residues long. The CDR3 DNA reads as TGCAGTGCTTCCCCAGGGGGCAGCTGCGAGCAGTACTTC. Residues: CSASPGGSCEQYF.

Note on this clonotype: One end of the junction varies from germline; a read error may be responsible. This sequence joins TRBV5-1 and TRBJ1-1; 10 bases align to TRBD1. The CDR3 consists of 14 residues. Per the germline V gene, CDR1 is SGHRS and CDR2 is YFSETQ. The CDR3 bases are TGCGTCAGCAGCCTAGGGACAGGGGCGACTGAAGCTTTCTTT. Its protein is CVSSLGTGATEAFF.

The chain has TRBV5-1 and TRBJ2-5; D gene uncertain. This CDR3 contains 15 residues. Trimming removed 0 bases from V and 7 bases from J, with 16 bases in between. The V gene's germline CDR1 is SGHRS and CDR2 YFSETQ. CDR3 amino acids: CASSLGSKPEATQYF. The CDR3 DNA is TGCGCCAGCAGCTTGGGCTCGAAACCCGAGGCGACCCAGTACTTC.

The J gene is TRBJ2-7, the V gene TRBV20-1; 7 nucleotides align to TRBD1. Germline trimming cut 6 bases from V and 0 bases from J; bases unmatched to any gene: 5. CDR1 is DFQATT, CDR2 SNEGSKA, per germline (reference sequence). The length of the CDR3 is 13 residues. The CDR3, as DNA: TGCAGTGCCCAAAGGGACAGCTCCTACGAGCAGTACTTC. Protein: CSAQRDSSYEQYF.

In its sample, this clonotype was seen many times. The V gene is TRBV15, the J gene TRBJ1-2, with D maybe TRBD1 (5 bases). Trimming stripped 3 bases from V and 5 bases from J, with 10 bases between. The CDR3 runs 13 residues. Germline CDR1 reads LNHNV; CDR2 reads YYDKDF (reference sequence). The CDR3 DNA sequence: TGTGCCACCAGCAGGTCAGGGTTTTATGGCTACACCTTC. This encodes CATSRSGFYGYTF. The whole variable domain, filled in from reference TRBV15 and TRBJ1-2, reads DAMVIQNPRYQVTQFGKPVTLSCSQTLNHNVMYWYQQKSSQAPKLLFHYYDKDFNNEADTPDNFQSRRPNTSFCFLDIRSPGLGDTAMYLCATSRSGFYGYTFGSGTRLTVV.

CDR3 in amino acids: CASSFAGASAYEQYF. CDR3 nucleotide sequence: TGTGCCAGCAGTTTCGCTGGGGCCAGCGCCTACGAGCAGTACTTC. This sequence joins TRBV12-3 or TRBV12-4 and TRBJ2-7, with D maybe TRBD1 (5 bases). V lost 3 bases to trimming and J lost 2 bases, with 14 bases between them. This CDR3 spans 15 amino acids.

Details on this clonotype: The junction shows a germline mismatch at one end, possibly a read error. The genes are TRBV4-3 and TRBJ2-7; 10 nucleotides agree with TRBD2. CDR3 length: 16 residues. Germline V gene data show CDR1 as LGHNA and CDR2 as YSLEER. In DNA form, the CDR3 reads TGCCCCAGCAGCCAGGACGTAGCGGGAGGAGGGTACGGGCAGTACTTC. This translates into CPSSQDVAGGGYGQYF.

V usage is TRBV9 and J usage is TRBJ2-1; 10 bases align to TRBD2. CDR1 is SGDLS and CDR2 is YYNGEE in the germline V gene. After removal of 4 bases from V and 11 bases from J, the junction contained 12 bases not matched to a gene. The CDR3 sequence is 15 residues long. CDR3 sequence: CASSLRGLAGVQQFF. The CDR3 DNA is TGTGCCAGCAGCCTGAGAGGTCTAGCGGGAGTCCAGCAGTTCTTC.

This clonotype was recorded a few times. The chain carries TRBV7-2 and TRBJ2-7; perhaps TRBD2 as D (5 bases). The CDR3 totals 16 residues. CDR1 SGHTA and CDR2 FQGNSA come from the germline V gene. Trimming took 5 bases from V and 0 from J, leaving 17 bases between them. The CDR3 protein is CASSHPGFVSSYEQYF. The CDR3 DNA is TGTGCCAGCAGCCACCCGGGGTTTGTGAGCTCCTACGAGCAGTACTTC.

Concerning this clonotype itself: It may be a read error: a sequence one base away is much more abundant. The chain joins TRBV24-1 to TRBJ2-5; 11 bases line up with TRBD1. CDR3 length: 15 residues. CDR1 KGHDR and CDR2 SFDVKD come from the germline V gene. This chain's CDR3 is CATSDLDRGLETQDF. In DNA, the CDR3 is TGTGCCACCAGTGACTTGGACAGGGGGCTAGAGACCCAGGACTTC.

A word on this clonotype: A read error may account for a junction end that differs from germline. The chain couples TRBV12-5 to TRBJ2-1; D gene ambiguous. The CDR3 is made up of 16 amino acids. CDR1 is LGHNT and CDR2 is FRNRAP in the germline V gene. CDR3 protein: CAGGLGSRASSYEQFF. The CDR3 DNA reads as TGTGCTGGTGGTTTGGGAAGTAGGGCCAGCTCCTACGAGCAGTTCTTC.

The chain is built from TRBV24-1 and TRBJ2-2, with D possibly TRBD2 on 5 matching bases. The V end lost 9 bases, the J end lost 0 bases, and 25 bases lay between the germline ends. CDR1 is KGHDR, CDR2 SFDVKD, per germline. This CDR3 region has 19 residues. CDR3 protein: CATADCGLGDEANTGELFF. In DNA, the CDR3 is TGTGCCACCGCTGATTGCGGACTGGGTGATGAGGCGAACACCGGGGAGCTGTTTTTT.

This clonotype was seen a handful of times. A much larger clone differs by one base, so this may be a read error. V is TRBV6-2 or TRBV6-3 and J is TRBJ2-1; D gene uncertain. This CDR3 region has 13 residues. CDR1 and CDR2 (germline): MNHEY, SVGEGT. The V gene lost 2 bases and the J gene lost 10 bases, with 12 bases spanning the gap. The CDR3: CASSYIPVLEQFF. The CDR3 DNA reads TGTGCCAGCAGTTACATTCCGGTCCTCGAGCAGTTCTTC.

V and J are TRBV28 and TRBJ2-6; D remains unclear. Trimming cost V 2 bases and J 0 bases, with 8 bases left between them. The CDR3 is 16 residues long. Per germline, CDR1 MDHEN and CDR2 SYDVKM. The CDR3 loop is CASSLIVGSGANVLTF. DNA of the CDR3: TGTGCCAGCAGTTTAATCGTCGGCTCTGGGGCCAACGTCCTGACTTTC.

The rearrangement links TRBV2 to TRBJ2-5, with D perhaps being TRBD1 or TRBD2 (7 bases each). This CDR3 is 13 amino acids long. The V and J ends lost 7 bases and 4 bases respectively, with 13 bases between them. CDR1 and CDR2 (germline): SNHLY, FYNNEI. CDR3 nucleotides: TGTGCCAGCACACAGGGGAGGGGAGAGACCCAGTACTTC. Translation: CASTQGRGETQYF.

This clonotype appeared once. CDR3 amino acids: CASTTSSGSGVTQYF. CDR3 sequence (DNA): TGTGCCAGCACCACATCTAGCGGGAGTGGAGTGACCCAGTACTTC. The genes are TRBV5-4 and TRBJ2-7; 10 bases agree with TRBD2. The J call may be incorrect, as the DNA end agrees better with TRBJ2-5. The CDR3 has 15 residues. The germline gives CDR1 SGHNT, CDR2 YYREEE (reference sequence).

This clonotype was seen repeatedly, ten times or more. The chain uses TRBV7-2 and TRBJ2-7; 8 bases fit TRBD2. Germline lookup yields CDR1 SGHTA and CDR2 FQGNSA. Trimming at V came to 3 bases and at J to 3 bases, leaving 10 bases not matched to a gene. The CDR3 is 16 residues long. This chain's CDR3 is CASSFQTSGTFYEQYF. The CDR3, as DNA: TGTGCCAGCAGCTTCCAAACTAGCGGAACCTTCTACGAGCAGTACTTC.